Below are 21 T cell receptor beta chains sequenced from a single sample in a study of shared clonotypes between healthy human individuals. Sequencing used immunoSEQ multiplex PCR; TCRdb keeps in-frame clones, though not all of them. The sample holds about 1.1 million clones, approximately 80% seen once. The source material was memory CD4+ T cells from PBMCs. Subset specified: CD45RA-negative fraction. The source is a young man in good health. Some clones in this sample may be carry-over from other donors' samples.

The chain recombines TRBV30 with TRBJ1-2, with no clear D. The CDR3 extends over 14 amino acids. Between the trimmed V and J ends, which lost 3 bases and 3 bases, there was a span of 14 bases. Germline lookup yields CDR1 GTSNPN and CDR2 SVGIG (reference sequence). DNA for the CDR3: TGTGCCTGGAGGTCCCACTTCACTGACTATGGCTACACCTTC. Amino acid sequence: CAWRSHFTDYGYTF. The full variable domain, with the rest looked up from reference TRBV30 and TRBJ1-2, is SQTIHQWPATLVQPVGSPLSLECTVEGTSNPNLYWYRQAAGRGLQLLFYSVGIGQISSEVPQNLSASRPQDRQFILSSKKLLLSDSGFYLCAWRSHFTDYGYTFGSGTRLTVV.

This sequence joins TRBV5-6 and TRBJ1-2, with D tentatively TRBD1 (5 bases). Germline values: CDR1 SGHDT, CDR2 YYEEEE. The CDR3 loop spans 14 amino acids. Trimming pared 2 bases from V and 1 base from J, leaving 9 bases between. CDR3 region: CASSFRQINYGYTF. CDR3 in DNA: TGTGCCAGCAGCTTTCGACAGATTAACTATGGCTACACCTTC. The full variable domain, its missing parts supplied by reference TRBV5-6 and TRBJ1-2, is DAGVTQSPTHLIKTRGQQVTLRCSPKSGHDTVSWYQQALGQGPQFIFQYYEEEERQRGNFPDRFSGHQFPNYSSELNVNALLLGDSALYLCASSFRQINYGYTFGSGTRLTVV.

The chain employs TRBV28 and TRBJ2-7; 8 bases map to TRBD1. The CDR3 has 16 residues. Germline V gene lookup returns CDR1 MDHEN and CDR2 SYDVKM. The trim removed 2 bases at V and 2 bases at J, leaving 8 bases unmatched. The CDR3 loop reads CASSLPQGGKPYEQYF. The CDR3 coding sequence is TGTGCCAGCAGTTTACCACAGGGGGGAAAACCCTACGAGCAGTACTTC.

The chain is built from TRBV6-4 and TRBJ2-3; TRBD2 agrees at 13 bases. V dropped 0 bases and J dropped 6; count of bases not matched to a gene: 6. The CDR3 is 17 amino acids. In germline, CDR1 is MRHNA, CDR2 SNTAGT. CDR3 coding DNA: TGTGCCAGCAGTGACTCGCGGACTAGCGGGAGTGCGGATACGCAGTATTTT. This translates into CASSDSRTSGSADTQYF.

With respect to this clone: Other DNA sequences in the sample encode the same CDR3. V is TRBV5-4 and J is TRBJ1-2; the D is unclear. Germline V lookup: CDR1 SGHNT, CDR2 YYREEE (reference sequence). The V and J ends lost 0 bases and 5 bases respectively, with 8 bases between them. The CDR3 length is 13 residues. CDR3 coding DNA: TGTGCCAGCAGCTTGGCCGGAGGTTATGGCTACACCTTC. Its protein is CASSLAGGYGYTF. Variable domain in full (rest from reference TRBV5-4 and TRBJ1-2): ETGVTQSPTHLIKTRGQQVTLRCSSQSGHNTVSWYQQALGQGPQFIFQYYREEENGRGNFPPRFSGLQFPNYSSELNVNALELDDSALYLCASSLAGGYGYTFGSGTRLTVV.

V is TRBV7-2 and J is TRBJ2-7; TRBD1 or TRBD2 may be the D gene (5 bases each). Germline V CDR1 and CDR2: SGHTA, FQGNSA. V was shortened by 5 bases and J by 5 bases, with 13 bases between the two germline ends. The CDR3 sequence is 13 residues long. CDR3 in DNA: TGTGCCAGCAGCCCTCAGGGAGCCCACGAGCAGTACTTC. It translates to CASSPQGAHEQYF.

This chain connects TRBV7-2 to TRBJ2-7, with 7 nucleotides matching TRBD2. Germline values: CDR1 SGHTA, CDR2 FQGNSA. V lost 6 bases and J lost 0; bases outside the gene matches: 8. CDR3 length: 15 amino acids. CDR3 sequence: CASSSSGGSSYEQYF. CDR3 bases: TGTGCCAGCAGTTCTAGCGGAGGGAGCTCCTACGAGCAGTACTTC. The variable domain in full, with the rest retrieved from reference TRBV7-2 and TRBJ2-7, is GAGVSQSPSNKVTEKGKDVELRCDPISGHTALYWYRQSLGQGLEFLIYFQGNSAPDKSGLPSDRFSAERTGGSVSTLTIQRTQQEDSAVYLCASSSSGGSSYEQYFGPGTRLTVT.

This clone is a singleton in its sample. The chain employs TRBV30 and TRBJ2-3; D is ambiguous. This CDR3 has 11 amino acids. V lost 2 bases to trimming and J lost 2 bases, with 2 bases between them. The germline gives CDR1 GTSNPN, CDR2 SVGIG (reference sequence). The CDR3 nucleotides are TGTGCCTGGAGTCACACAGATACGCAGTATTTT. It codes for CAWSHTDTQYF.

The chain joins TRBV7-4 to TRBJ2-7; D unclear. Germline V lookup: CDR1 SGHVT, CDR2 SQSDAQ. Trimming cost V 5 bases and J 7 bases, with 12 bases left between them. The CDR3 is 12 residues long. The CDR3 bases are TGTGCCAGCAGCCCCTCGGGTGGGGAGCAGTACTTC. It yields the protein CASSPSGGEQYF. The full variable domain, with the rest looked up from reference TRBV7-4 and TRBJ2-7, is GAGVSQSPRYKVAKRGRDVALRCDSISGHVTLYWYRQTLGQGSEVLTYSQSDAQRDKSGRPSGRFSAERPERSVSTLKIQRTEQGDSAVYLCASSPSGGEQYFGPGTRLTVT.

The J gene is TRBJ1-5, the V gene TRBV5-1, with D uncertain. The CDR3 runs 13 residues. Looked up from germline, CDR1 is SGHRS and CDR2 is YFSETQ. V was pared by 3 bases and J by 0 bases, with 4 bases between. The CDR3 region is CASSSLSNQPQHF. In DNA, the CDR3 is TGCGCCAGCAGCTCACTTAGCAATCAGCCCCAGCATTTT.

About this clone itself: This may come from a read error, since a much larger clone is one base off. V gene TRBV4-1 combines with J gene TRBJ1-1; 8 bases fit TRBD1. This CDR3 has 13 residues. Per the germline V gene, CDR1 is MGHRA and CDR2 is YSYEKL. With 8 bases clipped from V and 4 bases from J, the junction kept 6 bases outside the gene matches. CDR3 in amino acids: CASGRQGSTEAFF. CDR3 bases: TGCGCCAGCGGAAGACAGGGGAGCACTGAAGCTTTCTTT.

J is TRBJ2-7 and V is TRBV5-4; 8 nucleotides align to TRBD1. Germline CDR1 and CDR2: SGHNT and YYREEE (reference sequence). The CDR3 runs 16 residues. J gave up 6 bases and V 4 bases, and 15 bases lay outside the gene matches. CDR3 sequence (DNA): TGTGCCAGCAGCCGGAAGACAGGGGTTGGGTCTGGCGAGCAGTACTTC. Translating it yields CASSRKTGVGSGEQYF.

This clone came up a few times. The chain links TRBV5-1 to TRBJ1-3; 8 nucleotides line up with TRBD1. After removal of 4 bases from V and 0 bases from J, the junction contained 9 bases not matched to a gene. The CDR3 is made up of 17 amino acids. Looked up from germline, CDR1 is SGHRS and CDR2 is YFSETQ. In DNA, the CDR3 is TGCGCCAGCAGCCAAGGGGGACAGGCACGCTCTGGAAACACCATATATTTT. The encoded protein is CASSQGGQARSGNTIYF.

This clone is a singleton in its sample. The chain uses TRBV21-1 and TRBJ2-1; TRBD2 was called by the table and not checked on the DNA. TRBV21-1 counts as a pseudogene. CDR3 length equals 19 residues. Here the CDR3 reads CASRVTGTSGRMWDNEQFF. The CDR3 bases are TGTGCCAGCAGGGTTACCGGGACTAGCGGGAGGATGTGGGACAATGAGCAGTTCTTC.

The chain couples TRBV5-1 to TRBJ2-5; tentative D call: TRBD1 (6 bases). Germline loops: CDR1 SGHRS, CDR2 YFSETQ. Trimming cost V 4 bases and J 5 bases, with 15 bases left between them. The CDR3 covers 14 residues. Here the CDR3 reads CASSQNSRGETQYF. The CDR3 nucleotides are TGCGCCAGCAGCCAGAATTCTAGGGGGGAGACCCAGTACTTC.

The chain employs TRBV7-9 and TRBJ2-3; perhaps TRBD1 as D (7 bases). V was pared by 5 bases and J by 3 bases, with 12 bases between. CDR1 and CDR2 from the germline V gene are SEHNR and FQNEAQ (reference sequence). This CDR3 comprises 14 residues. The CDR3 loop is CASSPPGGTDTQYF. As DNA, the CDR3 is TGTGCCAGCAGCCCCCCAGGGGGGACAGATACGCAGTATTTT.

As to this clone: This sample includes further DNA sequences coding for the same CDR3. The rearrangement uses TRBV30 and TRBJ1-1; D remains ambiguous. This CDR3 is 11 amino acids long. The V end lost 3 bases, the J end lost 5 bases, and 7 bases lay between the germline ends. Germline values: CDR1 GTSNPN, CDR2 SVGIG (reference sequence). The CDR3 is CAWSPGTEAFF. The DNA for the CDR3 is TGTGCCTGGAGCCCAGGTACTGAAGCTTTCTTT.

The sample holds a few counts of this clone. This chain links TRBV9 with TRBJ1-3, with a tentative D call TRBD1 (6 bases). The CDR3 is 17 residues long. Germline lookup yields CDR1 SGDLS and CDR2 YYNGEE. V was trimmed by 4 bases and J by 0 bases, leaving 17 bases between them. CDR3 sequence: CASSTSGGQSSGNTIYF. The CDR3 region has the DNA TGTGCCAGCAGCACCTCCGGGGGGCAGAGCTCTGGAAACACCATATATTTT.

This chain connects TRBV29-1 to TRBJ2-7, with TRBD2 identical over 10 bases. The CDR3 spans 13 residues. Per the germline V gene, CDR1 is SQVTM and CDR2 is ANQGSEA. V lost 4 bases to trimming and J lost 5 bases; unmatched junction nucleotides: 5. The CDR3 sequence is CSVASGSVDEQYF. The CDR3 coding sequence is TGCAGCGTTGCTAGCGGGAGTGTCGACGAGCAGTACTTC.

The chain uses TRBV7-6 and TRBJ2-7; D remains unclear. V lost 5 bases to trimming and J lost 2 bases, with 13 bases between them. The CDR3 extends over 14 amino acids. Germline values: CDR1 SGHVS, CDR2 FNYEAQ. The CDR3: CASSKRTDPYEQYF. As DNA, the CDR3 is TGTGCCAGCAGCAAAAGGACGGACCCCTACGAGCAGTACTTC.

This chain connects TRBV4-1 to TRBJ1-2, with a tentative D call TRBD1 (5 bases). V lost 3 bases and J lost 6, with 20 bases in between. This CDR3 has 16 amino acids. Germline loops: CDR1 MGHRA, CDR2 YSYEKL. The CDR3 DNA reads as TGCGCCAGCAGCCATCCCAGCGGGGGGGGAGCGAATGGCTACACCTTC. The encoded protein is CASSHPSGGGANGYTF.